These 9 T cell receptor beta chains were sequenced from one sample in a study of regulatory T cells in long-lasting Graves disease. Time point given: newly diagnosed GD, antithyroid drugs for less than 3 months. Following extraction of RNA from PBMCs, that RNA was used to make the TCR library. Arm-PCR of CDR3 regions and iRepertoire HTBI primers were the basis on which TCR beta libraries were built. In TCRdb, the multiplex PCR reads were re-called with MiXCR into one record per CDR3 protein. The sample has some 600,000 distinct CDR3 sequences; 15% to 20% are singletons. These records were also assigned to another study, of T cells in Graves' hyperthyroidism and ophthalmopathy.

The material was peripheral blood mononuclear cells (PBMCs), obtained at new diagnosis, from a patient treated with antithyroid drugs. These receptors were collected from a man aged 18-30 years with Graves disease.

The CDR3 loop reads CASSLTLLGYGYTF. In DNA form, the CDR3 reads TGTGCCAGCAGCTTAACTTTACTAGGGTATGGCTACACCTTC. The genes are TRBV12-3 or TRBV12-4 and TRBJ1-2, with unresolved D. V shed 6 bases and J shed 5 bases, with 16 bases lying between them. CDR3 size: 14 residues.

This clonotype occurred many times. V gene TRBV6-9 combines with J gene TRBJ2-7, with D possibly TRBD1 on 5 matching bases. This CDR3 spans 14 amino acids. Germline V gene sequence: CDR1 MNHGY, CDR2 SVAAGI. Trimming cost V 3 bases and J 3 bases, with 12 bases left between them. CDR3 coding DNA: TGTGCCAGCAGTTACGACCGACAGATCTACGAGCAGTACTTC. Translated: CASSYDRQIYEQYF.

This clonotype was counted between two and nine times. The chain combines TRBV20-1 with TRBJ2-7; 14 nucleotides line up with TRBD2. The J segment lost 0 bases and the V segment lost 3 bases, leaving 1 base of the junction unmatched. The CDR3 covers 15 residues. Per germline, CDR1 DFQATT and CDR2 SNEGSKA (reference sequence). The chain's CDR3 is CSARGTSGGSYEQYF. The DNA for the CDR3 is TGCAGTGCTAGGGGGACTAGCGGGGGCTCCTACGAGCAGTACTTC.

This clonotype was counted many times. This chain links TRBV6-8 with TRBJ1-5; 7 bases line up with TRBD1. Germline V gene lookup returns CDR1 MNHGY and CDR2 SAAAGT. This CDR3 is 20 amino acids long. J was trimmed by 1 base and V by 8 bases; bases with no gene match: 23. This CDR3 reads CASGTRPGQTPPLSNQPQHF. The CDR3 DNA sequence: TGTGCCAGCGGGACAAGACCGGGACAGACACCTCCCTTAAGCAATCAGCCCCAGCATTTT.

This clonotype was counted a few times. V is TRBV2 and J is TRBJ1-4; D is possibly TRBD1 (6 bases). This CDR3 region has 15 residues. Germline V gives CDR1 SNHLY, CDR2 FYNNEI. Trimming removed 4 bases from V and 7 bases from J, with 16 bases in between. The DNA for the CDR3 is TGTGCCAGCAGTGTAGGGGACACCACGGGTGAAAAACTGTTTTTT. Amino acids: CASSVGDTTGEKLFF. The full variable domain, completed using reference TRBV2 and TRBJ1-4, is EPEVTQTPSHQVTQMGQEVILRCVPISNHLYFYWYRQILGQKVEFLVSFYNNEISEKSEIFDDQFSVERPDGSNFTLKIRSTKLEDSAMYFCASSVGDTTGEKLFFGSGTQLSVL.

This clonotype was detected ten times or more. As DNA, the CDR3 is TGTGCCAGCAGCTCCGCGAGGGTGATTAGTATAGTTTCCGAAGAGACCCAGTACTTC. Translated, it gives CASSSARVISIVSEETQYF. The rearrangement links TRBV11-2 to TRBJ2-5; perhaps TRBD2 as D (5 bases). From germline, CDR1 is SGHAT and CDR2 FQNNGV. The CDR3 has 19 amino acids. V shed 4 bases and J shed 3 bases, with 27 bases lying between them.

There are a few counts of this clonotype. Given the absence of the conserved phenylalanine or tryptophan at the CDR3 end, a read error is likely. The chain links TRBV28 to TRBJ2-7; D may correspond to TRBD1 or TRBD2 (5 bases each). The V gene lost 3 bases and the J gene lost 0 bases, with 9 bases spanning the gap. The germline CDR1 and CDR2 sequences are MDHEN and SYDVKM. CDR3 length: 14 amino acids. The CDR3: CASSFRAGSYEQYL. CDR3 bases: TGTGCCAGCAGTTTCAGGGCGGGCTCCTACGAGCAGTACCTC.

This clonotype has a handful of counts. The chain employs TRBV3-1 and TRBJ1-5; perhaps TRBD1 as D (6 bases). The CDR3 is made up of 15 amino acids. Trimming took 4 bases from V and 4 from J, leaving 14 bases between them. CDR1 is LGHDT and CDR2 is YNNKEL in the germline V gene (reference sequence). Here the CDR3 reads CASSPRGTLNQPQHF. The CDR3 bases are TGTGCCAGCAGCCCCAGGGGAACCTTAAATCAGCCCCAGCATTTT.

J is TRBJ1-1 and V is TRBV12-3 or TRBV12-4; D remains unclear. V was trimmed by 6 bases and J by 3 bases, leaving 8 bases between them. The CDR3 totals 12 residues. In DNA, the CDR3 is TGTGCCAGCAGCTCCCTCCACACTGAAGCTTTCTTT. Protein product: CASSSLHTEAFF.